The rows below give T cell receptor beta chains drawn from one sample of a study of blood T cell repertoires in COVID-19. Using immunoSEQ multiplex PCR, the repertoire was profiled, and TCRdb retains in-frame clones only, with some absent. The sample holds 150,000 to 200,000 clones, 80% to 90% seen once. Sequencing was carried out using peripheral blood. The source is a man in his sixties with acute or convalescent COVID-19. CDR3s include the opening cysteine and the closing phenylalanine or tryptophan. Fields, in order: D gene, clone size, CDR3 length, V gene, J gene, CDR3 protein, CDR3 DNA. D genes are given only for firm matches. Clone size is shown for a subset of rows, as once, few, many or a class of expanded clone.

TRBD1	-	13	TRBV5-4	TRBJ2-7	CASGRGTDYEQYF	TGTGCCAGCGGTCGAGGGACAGACTACGAGCAGTACTTC
-	-	13	TRBV11-2	TRBJ1-1	CASSLAVNTEAFF	TGTGCCAGCAGCCTTGCGGTGAACACTGAAGCTTTCTTT
TRBD2	-	16	TRBV7-7	TRBJ2-3	CASSLGTSGGADTQYF	TGTGCCAGCAGCTTAGGGACTAGCGGGGGAGCAGATACGCAGTATTTT
-	-	15	TRBV19	TRBJ2-1	CASSTGAVTYNEQFF	TGTGCCAGTAGCACAGGCGCGGTCACCTACAATGAGCAGTTCTTC
-	-	14	TRBV5-1	TRBJ2-2	CASSFGGRTGELFF	TGCGCCAGCAGCTTTGGGGGGAGAACCGGGGAGCTGTTTTTT
-	once	13	TRBV2	TRBJ1-1	CASKVGQNTEAFF	TGTGCCAGCAAGGTTGGGCAGAACACTGAAGCTTTCTTT
-	-	14	TRBV19	TRBJ1-2	CASSINTGNYGYTF	TGTGCCAGTAGTATAAATACAGGAAACTATGGCTACACCTTC
TRBD1	-	16	TRBV6-5	TRBJ1-2	CASSYSRQGAVYGYTF	TGTGCCAGCAGTTACTCAAGACAGGGGGCGGTTTATGGCTACACCTTC
TRBD2	-	15	TRBV3-1/TRBV3-2	TRBJ2-2	CASRPGGANTGELFF	TGTGCCAGCAGGCCCGGGGGGGCCAACACCGGGGAGCTGTTTTTT
TRBD1	once	15	TRBV6-6	TRBJ2-7	CASRLGQGKQYEQYF	TGTGCCAGCAGACTCGGACAGGGGAAACAATACGAGCAGTACTTC
-	-	14	TRBV7-3	TRBJ1-6	CASSPPGGGSPLHF	TGTGCCAGCAGCCCTCCCGGGGGAGGTTCACCCCTCCACTTT
-	-	12	TRBV3-1/TRBV3-2	TRBJ1-1	CASSQASTGAFF	TGTGCCAGCAGCCAGGCCTCCACGGGGGCTTTCTTT
TRBD1	-	15	TRBV25-1	TRBJ2-1	CASSEGQGTYNEQFF	TGTGCCAGCAGTGAGGGACAGGGCACCTACAATGAGCAGTTCTTC
TRBD1	once	15	TRBV4-1	TRBJ1-2	CASSQGQGTDYGYTF	TGCGCCAGCAGCCAAGGACAGGGGACGGACTATGGCTACACCTTC
-	-	16	TRBV7-9	TRBJ2-1	CASSSRGSGVYNEQFF	TGTGCCAGCAGCTCGAGAGGTAGCGGCGTCTACAATGAGCAGTTCTTC
-	few	13	TRBV5-5	TRBJ2-3	CASSLAHSDTQYF	TGTGCCAGCAGCTTGGCCCATTCAGATACGCAGTATTTT
-	-	13	TRBV11-2	TRBJ2-5	CASSLTDQETQYF	TGTGCCAGCAGCTTAACGGACCAAGAGACCCAGTACTTC
TRBD2	-	16	TRBV11-2	TRBJ2-1	CASTWGAGGSYNEQFF	TGTGCCAGCACCTGGGGGGCGGGGGGGTCCTACAATGAGCAGTTCTTC
TRBD1	-	15	TRBV10-3	TRBJ1-1	CAISESPADRGAAFF	TGTGCCATCAGTGAGTCCCCCGCGGACAGGGGAGCAGCTTTCTTT
-	-	15	TRBV6-5	TRBJ2-3	CASSPGTGSTDTQYF	TGTGCCAGCAGCCCCGGCACGGGAAGCACAGATACGCAGTATTTT
TRBD1	-	17	TRBV4-2	TRBJ1-1	CASSQGVAGGANTEAFF	TGTGCCAGCAGCCAAGGAGTGGCAGGGGGTGCGAACACTGAAGCTTTCTTT
TRBD1	-	16	TRBV5-1	TRBJ1-2	CASSLGTGGFDYGYTF	TGCGCCAGCAGCTTGGGGACAGGGGGCTTTGACTATGGCTACACCTTC
TRBD2	-	16	TRBV9	TRBJ2-3	CASSVATVTSPNTQYF	TGTGCCAGCAGCGTAGCTACAGTGACTAGCCCTAATACGCAGTATTTT
TRBD1	-	16	TRBV19	TRBJ1-2	CASSLRDSRSNYGYTF	TGTGCCAGTAGTTTGAGGGACAGCCGAAGCAACTATGGCTACACCTTC
TRBD1	few	14	TRBV4-2	TRBJ2-5	CASSSGQLQETQYF	TGTGCCAGCAGCTCGGGACAGCTACAAGAGACCCAGTACTTC
-	-	16	TRBV27	TRBJ2-3	CASSPSDFASTDTQYF	TGTGCCAGCAGTCCCTCTGACTTCGCTAGCACAGATACGCAGTATTTT